The 24 T cell receptor beta chains presented below share a single source sample, sequenced in a study of lung T cells in sarcoidosis with Löfgren's syndrome. TCRdb processed the reads anew with MiXCR; each CDR3 protein has one entry. Here the sample spans 60,000 or so distinct CDR3 sequences, approximately 21% being singletons. Specimen: CD4+ T cells from PBMCs. The receptors were gathered from a human donor with sarcoidosis (Löfgren's syndrome or another form), or a control subject (not recorded which).

With respect to this clonotype: A much larger clone sits a single nucleotide away, making a read error possible. The rearrangement uses TRBV6-1 and TRBJ2-1; D ambiguous. This CDR3 contains 12 residues. Germline-derived CDR1 and CDR2 are MNHNS and SASEGT. CDR3 in DNA: TGTGCCAGCAGCCCGACGGAAAATGAGCAGTCCTTC. Its translation: CASSPTENEQSF.

Details on this clonotype: It may be a read error: a sequence one base away is much more abundant. The CDR3 DNA is TGTGCCAGCAGGCATGGGACAGATTCCTACAATGAGCAGTCCTTC. It codes for CASRHGTDSYNEQSF. The chain carries TRBV28 and TRBJ2-1; TRBD1 aligns across 7 bases. CDR1 MDHEN and CDR2 SYDVKM come from the germline V gene. This CDR3 has 15 residues. Filled out from reference TRBV28 and TRBJ2-1, the complete variable domain reads DVKVTQSSRYLVKRTGEKVFLECVQDMDHENMFWYRQDPGLGLRLIYFSYDVKMKEKGDIPEGYSVSREKKERFSLILESASTNQTSMYLCASRHGTDSYNEQSFGPGTRLTVL.

This clonotype has at least ten counts. V and J are TRBV20-1 and TRBJ2-3, with D possibly TRBD2 on 6 matching bases. Germline CDR1 is DFQATT and CDR2 is SNEGSKA (reference sequence). V shed 7 bases and J shed 3 bases, with 14 bases lying between them. The CDR3 is made up of 13 amino acids. The CDR3 loop reads CSVPSESTDTQYF. CDR3 sequence (DNA): TGCAGTGTCCCTAGCGAAAGTACAGATACGCAGTATTTT.

The gene calls are TRBV20-1 and TRBJ1-2; D is unresolved. The germline V and J ends were trimmed by 0 bases and 7 bases, with 12 bases remaining between them. Germline-derived CDR1 and CDR2 are DFQATT and SNEGSKA (reference sequence). The CDR3 runs 13 residues. CDR3 region: CSARESSQRGYTF. CDR3 coding DNA: TGCAGTGCTAGAGAAAGCAGCCAGCGTGGCTACACCTTC.

This clonotype was observed many times. This rearrangement joins TRBV20-1 to TRBJ2-2; 8 bases line up with TRBD1. J gave up 4 bases and V 5 bases, and 12 bases lay outside the gene matches. Germline CDR1 is DFQATT and CDR2 is SNEGSKA (reference sequence). The CDR3 totals 16 residues. CDR3 DNA: TGCAGTGCTGCACTGGGACAGGCCAAACCCACCGGGGAGCTGTTTTTT. Translation gives CSAALGQAKPTGELFF.

This clonotype occurred a few times. The genes are TRBV12-3 or TRBV12-4 and TRBJ2-5, with 7 bases identical to TRBD2. The length of the CDR3 is 15 residues. Losses at the gene ends were 6 bases for V and 2 bases for J; bases not matched to a gene: 9. The CDR3 is CASSTGGIQQETQYF. The CDR3 nucleotides are TGTGCCAGCAGCACCGGGGGGATTCAGCAAGAGACCCAGTACTTC.

A remark on this clonotype: Possible read error: a much larger clone is one base away. This chain uses TRBV28 with TRBJ2-1; possible D gene TRBD2, 7 bases. CDR1 is MDHEN and CDR2 is SYDVKM in the germline V gene. CDR3 length equals 13 residues. Trimming shortened V by 6 bases and J by 8 bases, and 14 bases separated the two germline ends. The CDR3 DNA sequence: TGTGCCAGCAGCAGGGGCCGGGGGGATGAGCAGTTCTTC. Protein: CASSRGRGDEQFF.

The chain carries TRBV14 and TRBJ1-1; D is unclear. V gave up 1 base and J gave up 1 base, with 7 bases separating them. Germline V gene data show CDR1 as SGHDN and CDR2 as FVKESK. The CDR3 loop spans 14 amino acids. The CDR3 is CASSQVLRNTEAFF. CDR3 DNA: TGTGCCAGCAGCCAAGTTCTCCGGAACACTGAAGCTTTCTTT.

This clonotype was seen repeatedly, ten times or more. The V call is TRBV6-1, the J call TRBJ2-3; TRBD1 matches 7 bases. Germline V lookup: CDR1 MNHNS, CDR2 SASEGT. The CDR3 spans 16 residues. Trimming removed 2 bases from V and 0 bases from J; junction bases left unmatched: 5. CDR3 sequence reads: CASSEIQGISTDTQYF. The CDR3 nucleotides read TGTGCCAGCAGTGAAATACAGGGGATTAGCACAGATACGCAGTATTTT.

In its sample, this clonotype was seen many times. The chain has TRBV28 and TRBJ1-1, with D perhaps TRBD1 (5 bases). Between the trimmed V and J ends, which lost 3 bases and 1 base, there was a span of 9 bases. Per the germline V gene, CDR1 is MDHEN and CDR2 is SYDVKM. CDR3 length: 14 amino acids. This CDR3 is CASSFGGTNTEAFF. The CDR3 DNA reads TGTGCCAGCAGTTTTGGGGGGACGAACACTGAAGCTTTCTTT. The variable domain in full, completed from reference TRBV28 and TRBJ1-1, reads DVKVTQSSRYLVKRTGEKVFLECVQDMDHENMFWYRQDPGLGLRLIYFSYDVKMKEKGDIPEGYSVSREKKERFSLILESASTNQTSMYLCASSFGGTNTEAFFGQGTRLTVV.

This clonotype came up a few times. This chain connects TRBV12-3 or TRBV12-4 to TRBJ2-7; D is perhaps TRBD1 or TRBD2 (5 bases each). The CDR3 is 12 residues long. V lost 6 bases, J lost 7 bases, and 13 bases lay in between. CDR3 protein: CASSRTGAEQYF. CDR3 DNA sequence: TGTGCCAGCAGCCGAACCGGGGCGGAGCAGTACTTC.

As concerns this clonotype: This may stem from a read error, because a much larger clone lies one nucleotide away. It is unclear where the CDR3 begins or ends on the DNA, so no DNA is shown, and the CDR3 is as TCRdb lists it. This chain uses TRBV5-4 with TRBJ1-1. Both ends counted, the CDR3 spans 14 residues. Germline assignment: CDR1 SGHNT and CDR2 YYREEE (reference sequence). This chain's CDR3 is CASSFGTGTLVGLF.

Turning to this clonotype: At one of its ends the junction is not consistent with the germline gene, which may arise from a read error. The chain has TRBV7-9 and TRBJ2-1; no clear D. CDR1 and CDR2 from the germline V gene are SEHNR and FQNEAQ (reference sequence). This CDR3 spans 13 amino acids. CDR3 in amino acids: CAGSPSLRHEQFF. CDR3 DNA sequence: TGTGCCGGCAGCCCCTCACTCCGCCATGAACAGTTCTTC.

This clonotype was found once. The V call is TRBV28, the J call TRBJ2-6; D possibly corresponds to TRBD2 (5 bases). Germline CDR1 reads MDHEN; CDR2 reads SYDVKM. The CDR3 consists of 16 residues. V lost 6 bases, J lost 2 bases, and 14 bases lay in between. For the CDR3, the DNA is TGTGCCAGCAGCGCACAGAGGACTGCTGGGGCCAACGTCCTGACTTTC. Protein product: CASSAQRTAGANVLTF.

This clonotype occurred many times. The rearrangement uses TRBV20-1 and TRBJ1-5; D gene ambiguous. The V end was cut by 0 bases, the J end by 7 bases, with 13 bases between. Germline V CDR1 and CDR2: DFQATT, SNEGSKA (reference sequence). This CDR3 is built from 14 residues. CDR3 amino acids: CSARDRSSWQPQHF. The CDR3 DNA is TGCAGTGCTAGAGATCGGAGTTCGTGGCAGCCCCAGCATTTT.

V is TRBV20-1 and J is TRBJ1-3; D may be TRBD1 (5 bases). There are 17 residues in the CDR3. Germline CDR1 DFQATT, CDR2 SNEGSKA (reference sequence). Trimming shortened V by 6 bases and J by 0 bases, and 21 bases separated the two germline ends. The CDR3 nucleotides are TGCAGTGCCTCGGTGGGGACCCAAAGCCACTCTGGAAACACCATATATTTT. Translation: CSASVGTQSHSGNTIYF.

The sample holds many counts of this clonotype. J is TRBJ2-5 and V is TRBV7-6, with 7 bases fitting TRBD2. The J segment lost 5 bases and the V segment lost 2 bases, leaving 5 bases of the junction unmatched. The CDR3 length is 14 residues. Germline V lookup: CDR1 SGHVS, CDR2 FNYEAQ. The CDR3 protein is CASSLMTSSETQYF. The CDR3, as DNA: TGTGCCAGCAGCTTAATGACTAGCAGCGAGACCCAGTACTTC.

This clonotype has ten or more counts. The chain is built from TRBV27 and TRBJ1-1; D not certain. Trimming stripped 6 bases from V and 0 bases from J, with 11 bases between. Germline values: CDR1 MNHEY, CDR2 SMNVEV (reference sequence). The CDR3 has 14 residues. This CDR3 reads CASSPYGMNTEAFF. CDR3 bases: TGTGCCAGCAGCCCCTATGGGATGAACACTGAAGCTTTCTTT.

This clonotype has only a few counts. V gene TRBV29-1 combines with J gene TRBJ1-4; the D gene is possibly TRBD1 (5 bases). Germline values: CDR1 SQVTM, CDR2 ANQGSEA. V was pared by 5 bases and J by 4 bases, with 11 bases between. This CDR3 region has 13 residues. CDR3 bases: TGCAGCGTTCGCTCAGGGAATAATGAAAAACTGTTTTTT. Its translation: CSVRSGNNEKLFF.

A remark on this clonotype: Given a much more abundant clone one base away, this may be a read error. V usage is TRBV28 and J usage is TRBJ1-1, with a weak D call TRBD1 (6 bases). The ends were cut back, 5 bases at V and 10 bases at J, with 14 bases in the middle. This CDR3 comprises 12 residues. Germline V gives CDR1 MDHEN, CDR2 SYDVKM. CDR3 DNA sequence: TGTGCCAGCAGTGGGGGCAGGCGTTCAGCTTTCTTT. Translated: CASSGGRRSAFF.

In this sample, this clonotype turned up many times. The V gene is TRBV20-1, the J gene TRBJ2-1; D tentatively fits TRBD1 or TRBD2 (6 bases each). Deletions cut 1 base from V and 11 bases from J, with 12 bases between. Germline V gives CDR1 DFQATT, CDR2 SNEGSKA (reference sequence). The CDR3 extends over 12 amino acids. Here the CDR3 reads CSARARGDKQFF. Here the CDR3 DNA reads TGCAGTGCTAGAGCCCGCGGGGACAAGCAGTTCTTC.

This clonotype was counted ten times or more. This rearrangement joins TRBV6-2 or TRBV6-3 to TRBJ1-5; TRBD1 matches at 10 bases. CDR3 size: 15 residues. In germline, CDR1 is MNHEY, CDR2 SVGEGT. J lost 6 bases, V lost 5 bases, and 7 bases had no gene match. In DNA form, the CDR3 reads TGTGCCAGCAGTCTAAGCGGGACAGGGGCTCAGCCCCAGCATTTT. Its protein is CASSLSGTGAQPQHF.

The count of this clonotype is one. This sequence may be a read error, since a much larger clone differs from it by one base. The chain couples TRBV4-3 to TRBJ1-5; the D is unclear. Trimming removed 3 bases from V and 6 bases from J, with 9 bases in between. The CDR3 consists of 13 residues. Germline loops: CDR1 LGHNA, CDR2 YSLEER. In DNA form, the CDR3 reads TGCGCCAGCAGCCATGGGCCCGGTCAGCCCCAGCATTTT. It codes for CASSHGPGQPQHF.

The chain employs TRBV12-3 or TRBV12-4 and TRBJ1-4; TRBD1 matches 10 bases. V shed 7 bases, J shed 10 bases, and the junction held 30 bases outside the gene matches. The CDR3 is 21 amino acids. CDR3 region: CASTLSVLGPSKTGGAGKLFF. In DNA form, the CDR3 reads TGTGCCAGCACCCTTTCCGTTCTCGGGCCGTCAAAGACAGGGGGCGCAGGAAAACTGTTTTTT.